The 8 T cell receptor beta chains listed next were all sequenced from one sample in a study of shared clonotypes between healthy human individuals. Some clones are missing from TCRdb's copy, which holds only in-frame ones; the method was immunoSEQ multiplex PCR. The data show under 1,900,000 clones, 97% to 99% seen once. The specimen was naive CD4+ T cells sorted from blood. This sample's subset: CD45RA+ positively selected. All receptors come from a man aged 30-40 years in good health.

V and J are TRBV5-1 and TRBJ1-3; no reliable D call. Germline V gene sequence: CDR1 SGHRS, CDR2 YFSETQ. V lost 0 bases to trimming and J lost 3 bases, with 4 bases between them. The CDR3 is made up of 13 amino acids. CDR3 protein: CASSLVGGNTIYF. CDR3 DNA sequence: TGCGCCAGCAGCTTGGTAGGTGGAAACACCATATATTTT.

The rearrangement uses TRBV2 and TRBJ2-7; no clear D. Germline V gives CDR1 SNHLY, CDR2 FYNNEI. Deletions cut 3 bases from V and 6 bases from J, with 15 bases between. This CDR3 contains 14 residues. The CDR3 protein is CASSDSEGIREQYF. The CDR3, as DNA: TGTGCCAGCAGTGATAGTGAAGGGATCCGCGAGCAGTACTTC.

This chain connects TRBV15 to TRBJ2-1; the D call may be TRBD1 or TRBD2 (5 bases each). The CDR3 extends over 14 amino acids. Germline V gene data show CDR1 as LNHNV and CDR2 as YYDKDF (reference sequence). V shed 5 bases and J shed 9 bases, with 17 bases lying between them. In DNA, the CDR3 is TGTGCCACCAGCCTAGGGACCTCCGACCGTGAGCAGTTCTTC. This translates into CATSLGTSDREQFF.

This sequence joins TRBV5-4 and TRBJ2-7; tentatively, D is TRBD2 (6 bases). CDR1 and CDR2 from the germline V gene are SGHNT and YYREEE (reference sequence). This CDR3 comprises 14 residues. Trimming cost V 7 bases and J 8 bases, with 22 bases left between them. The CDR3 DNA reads TGTGCCAGCCGTTTCTTCGGGGACTCCAGGAAGCAGTACTTC. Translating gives CASRFFGDSRKQYF.

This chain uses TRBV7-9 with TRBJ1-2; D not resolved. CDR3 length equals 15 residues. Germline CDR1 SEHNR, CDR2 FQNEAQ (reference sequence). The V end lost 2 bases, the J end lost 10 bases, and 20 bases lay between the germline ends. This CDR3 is CASSLIPDPLVAYTF. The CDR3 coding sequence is TGTGCCAGCAGCTTAATCCCGGACCCACTGGTTGCCTACACCTTC.

For the CDR3, the DNA is TGCGCCAGCAGCCCCTCGCAGGGTTTTTCTTACGAGCAGTACTTC. It translates to CASSPSQGFSYEQYF. The chain employs TRBV5-1 and TRBJ2-7, with D maybe TRBD1 (5 bases). The CDR3 length is 15 residues. Per the germline V gene, CDR1 is SGHRS and CDR2 is YFSETQ. Trimming stripped 4 bases from V and 4 bases from J, with 18 bases between. Full variable domain (remainder filled in from reference TRBV5-1 and TRBJ2-7): KAGVTQTPRYLIKTRGQQVTLSCSPISGHRSVSWYQQTPGQGLQFLFEYFSETQRNKGNFPGRFSGRQFSNSRSEMNVSTLELGDSALYLCASSPSQGFSYEQYFGPGTRLTVT.

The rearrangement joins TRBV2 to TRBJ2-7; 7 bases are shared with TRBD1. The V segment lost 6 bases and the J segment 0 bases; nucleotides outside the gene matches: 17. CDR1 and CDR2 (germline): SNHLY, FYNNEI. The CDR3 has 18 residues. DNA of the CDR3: TGTGCCAGCAGCAAAGGTAGGACAGGAACTTCAAGCTCCTACGAGCAGTACTTC. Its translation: CASSKGRTGTSSSYEQYF.

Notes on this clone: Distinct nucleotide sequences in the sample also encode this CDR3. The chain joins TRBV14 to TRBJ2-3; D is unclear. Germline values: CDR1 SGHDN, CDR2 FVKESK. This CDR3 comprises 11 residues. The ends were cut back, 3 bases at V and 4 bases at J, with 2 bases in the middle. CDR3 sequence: CASSHADTQYF. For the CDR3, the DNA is TGTGCCAGCAGCCACGCAGATACGCAGTATTTT.